This note documents a single TCR beta chain sequence. The CDR3 sequence is 15 residues long. V shed 0 bases and J shed 1 base, with 12 bases lying between them. Germline assignment: CDR1 SQVTM and CDR2 ANQGSEA. These data originate in a study of T cells after yellow fever vaccination. TCRdb redid the calling of the 5' RACE reads with MiXCR, one entry per CDR3 protein. The sample includes more than 95,000 distinct CDR3 sequences, approximately 8.4% of them seen just once. This receptor was identified in a man between 18 and 29 years old who received the YFV17D yellow fever vaccine. The sequenced sample was CD8+ T cells sorted from PBMCs, obtained on the day of the yellow fever booster vaccination. The gene calls are TRBV29-1 and TRBJ1-1; no firm D call. In nucleotides, the CDR3 is TGCAGCGTTGAAGATCCGGAGATTTCGAACACTGAAGCTTTCTTT. Residues: CSVEDPEISNTEAFF.